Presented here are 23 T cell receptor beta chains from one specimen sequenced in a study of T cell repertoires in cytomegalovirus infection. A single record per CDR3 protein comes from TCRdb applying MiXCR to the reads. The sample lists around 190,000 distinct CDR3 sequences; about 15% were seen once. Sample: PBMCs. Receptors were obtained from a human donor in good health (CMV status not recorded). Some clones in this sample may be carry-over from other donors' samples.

The CDR3 DNA reads TGTGCCATCATGGAAGCGTCACAGGGAATGAACACTGAAGCTTTCTTT. Amino acids: CAIMEASQGMNTEAFF. V usage is TRBV10-3 and J usage is TRBJ1-1, with a tentative D call TRBD1 (6 bases). Trimming shortened V by 7 bases and J by 0 bases, and 18 bases separated the two germline ends. This CDR3 has 16 amino acids. Germline V gene lookup returns CDR1 ENHRY and CDR2 SYGVKD.

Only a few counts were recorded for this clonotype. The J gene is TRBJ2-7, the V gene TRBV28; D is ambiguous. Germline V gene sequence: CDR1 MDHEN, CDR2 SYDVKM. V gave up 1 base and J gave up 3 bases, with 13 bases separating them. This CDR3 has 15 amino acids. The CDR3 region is CASSLYSLRLYEQYF. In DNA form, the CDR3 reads TGTGCCAGCAGTTTATACTCACTCAGGCTCTACGAGCAGTACTTC.

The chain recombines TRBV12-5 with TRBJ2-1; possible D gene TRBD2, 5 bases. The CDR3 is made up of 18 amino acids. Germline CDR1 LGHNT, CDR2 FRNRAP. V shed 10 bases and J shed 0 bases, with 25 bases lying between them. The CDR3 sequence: CANDSRSVGERSYNEQFF. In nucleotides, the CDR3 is TGTGCTAATGATAGTCGCAGCGTCGGGGAACGCTCCTACAATGAGCAGTTCTTC.

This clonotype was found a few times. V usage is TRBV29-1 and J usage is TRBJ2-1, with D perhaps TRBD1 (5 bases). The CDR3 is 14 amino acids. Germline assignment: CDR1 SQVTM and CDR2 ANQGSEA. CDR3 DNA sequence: TGCAGTGTTTTCAGGGATACCTCCTACAATGAGCAGTTCTTC. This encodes CSVFRDTSYNEQFF.

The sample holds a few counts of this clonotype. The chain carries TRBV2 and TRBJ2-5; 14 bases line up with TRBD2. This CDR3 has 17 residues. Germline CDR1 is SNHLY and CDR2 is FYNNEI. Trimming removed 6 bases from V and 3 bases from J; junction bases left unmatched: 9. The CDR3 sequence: CASSSGTSGGLKETQYF. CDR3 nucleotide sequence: TGTGCCAGCAGCTCCGGGACTAGCGGGGGTCTCAAAGAGACCCAGTACTTC.

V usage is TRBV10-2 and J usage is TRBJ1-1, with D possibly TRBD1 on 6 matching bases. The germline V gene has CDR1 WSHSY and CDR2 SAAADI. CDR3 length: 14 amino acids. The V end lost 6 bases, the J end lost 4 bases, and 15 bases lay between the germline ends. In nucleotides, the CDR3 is TGCGCCAGCAGCGATGGCAGGGGTGGCACTGAAGCTTTCTTT. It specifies CASSDGRGGTEAFF.

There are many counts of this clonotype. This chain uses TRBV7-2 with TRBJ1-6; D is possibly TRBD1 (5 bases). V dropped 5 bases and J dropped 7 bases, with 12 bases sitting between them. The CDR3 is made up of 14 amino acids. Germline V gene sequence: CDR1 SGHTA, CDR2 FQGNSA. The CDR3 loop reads CASSLGPFNSPLHF. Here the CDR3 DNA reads TGTGCCAGCAGCCTGGGACCATTCAATTCACCCCTCCACTTT. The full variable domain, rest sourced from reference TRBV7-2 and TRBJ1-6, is GAGVSQSPSNKVTEKGKDVELRCDPISGHTALYWYRQSLGQGLEFLIYFQGNSAPDKSGLPSDRFSAERTGGSVSTLTIQRTQQEDSAVYLCASSLGPFNSPLHFGNGTRLTVT.

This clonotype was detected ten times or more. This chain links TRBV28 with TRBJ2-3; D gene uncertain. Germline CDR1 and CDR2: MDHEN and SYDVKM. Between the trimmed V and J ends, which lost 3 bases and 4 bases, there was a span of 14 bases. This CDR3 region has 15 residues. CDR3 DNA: TGTGCCAGCAGTTTGGTTAGGGTTGTGTCAGATACGCAGTATTTT. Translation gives CASSLVRVVSDTQYF.

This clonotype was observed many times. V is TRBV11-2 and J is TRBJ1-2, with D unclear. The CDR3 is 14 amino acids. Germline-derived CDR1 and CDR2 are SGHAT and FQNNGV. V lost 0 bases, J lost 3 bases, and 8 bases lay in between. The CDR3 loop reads CASSLDRDHYGYTF. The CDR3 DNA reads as TGTGCCAGCAGCTTAGACCGGGATCACTATGGCTACACCTTC. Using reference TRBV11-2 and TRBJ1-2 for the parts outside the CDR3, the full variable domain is EAGVAQSPRYKIIEKRQSVAFWCNPISGHATLYWYQQILGQGPKLLIQFQNNGVVDDSQLPKDRFSAERLKGVDSTLKIQPAKLEDSAVYLCASSLDRDHYGYTFGSGTRLTVV.

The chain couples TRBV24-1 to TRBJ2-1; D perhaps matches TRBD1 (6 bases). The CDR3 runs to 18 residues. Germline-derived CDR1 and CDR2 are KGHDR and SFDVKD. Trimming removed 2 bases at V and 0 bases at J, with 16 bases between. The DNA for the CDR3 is TGTGCCACCAGTGATTCTGGCAGGGGCCACAGCTCCTACAATGAGCAGTTCTTC. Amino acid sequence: CATSDSGRGHSSYNEQFF.

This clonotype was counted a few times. In DNA, the CDR3 is TGTGCCAGCAGTCGGTTTTTAGGGGGTGCAGAGGAAAAACTGTTTTTT. Translation: CASSRFLGGAEEKLFF. V gene TRBV28 combines with J gene TRBJ1-4, with D maybe TRBD1 (6 bases). V shed 5 bases and J shed 8 bases, with 21 bases lying between them. This CDR3 has 16 amino acids. From germline, CDR1 is MDHEN and CDR2 SYDVKM.

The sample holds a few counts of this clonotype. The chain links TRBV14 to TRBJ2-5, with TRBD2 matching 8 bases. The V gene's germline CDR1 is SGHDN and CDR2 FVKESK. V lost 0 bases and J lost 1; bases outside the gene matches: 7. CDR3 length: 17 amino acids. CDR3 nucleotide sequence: TGTGCCAGCAGCCAAGAGGGGATACTAGCGGCCCAAGAGACCCAGTACTTC. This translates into CASSQEGILAAQETQYF.

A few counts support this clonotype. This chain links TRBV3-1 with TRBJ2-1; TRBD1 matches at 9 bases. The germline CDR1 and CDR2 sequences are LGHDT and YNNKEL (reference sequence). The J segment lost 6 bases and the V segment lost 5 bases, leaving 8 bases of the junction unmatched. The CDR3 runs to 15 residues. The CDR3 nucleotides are TGTGCCAGCAGCTCGGGACAGGGTAAAGGCAATGAGCAGTTCTTC. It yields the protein CASSSGQGKGNEQFF.

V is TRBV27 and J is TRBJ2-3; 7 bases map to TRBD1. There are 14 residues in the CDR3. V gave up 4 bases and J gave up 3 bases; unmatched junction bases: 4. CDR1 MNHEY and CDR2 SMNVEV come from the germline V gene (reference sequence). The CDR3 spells CASSYDRETDTQYF. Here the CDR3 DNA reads TGTGCCAGCAGTTACGACAGGGAGACAGATACGCAGTATTTT.

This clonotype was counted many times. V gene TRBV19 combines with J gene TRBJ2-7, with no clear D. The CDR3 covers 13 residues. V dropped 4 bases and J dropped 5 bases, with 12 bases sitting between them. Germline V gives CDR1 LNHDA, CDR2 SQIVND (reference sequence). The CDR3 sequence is CASSNSPRDEQYF. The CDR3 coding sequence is TGTGCCAGTAGTAACAGTCCTAGGGACGAGCAGTACTTC.

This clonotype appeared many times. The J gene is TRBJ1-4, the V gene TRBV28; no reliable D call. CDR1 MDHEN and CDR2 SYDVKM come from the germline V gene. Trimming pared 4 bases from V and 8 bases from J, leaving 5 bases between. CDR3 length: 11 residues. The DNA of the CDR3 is TGTGCCAGCAGTTCAGGAGAAAAACTGTTTTTT. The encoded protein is CASSSGEKLFF.

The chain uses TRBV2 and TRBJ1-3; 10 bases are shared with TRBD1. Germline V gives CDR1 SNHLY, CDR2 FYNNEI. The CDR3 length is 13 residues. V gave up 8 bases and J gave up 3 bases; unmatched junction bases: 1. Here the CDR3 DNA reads TGTGCCAGCGGGGACAGGGGTGGAAACACCATATATTTT. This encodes CASGDRGGNTIYF. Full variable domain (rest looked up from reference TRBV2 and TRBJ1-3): EPEVTQTPSHQVTQMGQEVILRCVPISNHLYFYWYRQILGQKVEFLVSFYNNEISEKSEIFDDQFSVERPDGSNFTLKIRSTKLEDSAMYFCASGDRGGNTIYFGEGSWLTVV.

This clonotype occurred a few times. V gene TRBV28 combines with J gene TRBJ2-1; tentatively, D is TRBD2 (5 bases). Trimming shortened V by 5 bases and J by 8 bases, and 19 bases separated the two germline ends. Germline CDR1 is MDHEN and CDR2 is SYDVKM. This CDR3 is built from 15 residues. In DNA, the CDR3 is TGTGCCAGCAGTCCGCCGGGATGGGGATCGGATGAGCAGTTCTTC. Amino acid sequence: CASSPPGWGSDEQFF.

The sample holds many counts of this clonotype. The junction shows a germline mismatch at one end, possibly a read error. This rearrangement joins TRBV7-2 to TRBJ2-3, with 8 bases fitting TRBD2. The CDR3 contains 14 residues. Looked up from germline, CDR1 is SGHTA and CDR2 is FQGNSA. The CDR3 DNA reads TGCGCCAGCATCCGCGGGAGGACCACAGATACGCAGTATTTT. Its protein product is CASIRGRTTDTQYF.

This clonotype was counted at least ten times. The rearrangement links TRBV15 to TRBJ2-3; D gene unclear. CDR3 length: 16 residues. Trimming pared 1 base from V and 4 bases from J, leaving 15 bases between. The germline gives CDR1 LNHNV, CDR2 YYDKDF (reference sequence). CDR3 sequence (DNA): TGTGCCACCAGCAGAGTTTTACCCTCCCACCCAGATACGCAGTATTTT. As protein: CATSRVLPSHPDTQYF.

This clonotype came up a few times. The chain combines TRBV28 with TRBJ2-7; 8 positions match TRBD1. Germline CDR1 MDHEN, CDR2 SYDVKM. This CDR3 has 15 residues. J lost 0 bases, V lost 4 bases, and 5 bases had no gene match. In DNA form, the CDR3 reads TGTGCCAGCAGTTCAGGACAGGGCCTCTCCTACGAGCAGTACTTC. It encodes CASSSGQGLSYEQYF.

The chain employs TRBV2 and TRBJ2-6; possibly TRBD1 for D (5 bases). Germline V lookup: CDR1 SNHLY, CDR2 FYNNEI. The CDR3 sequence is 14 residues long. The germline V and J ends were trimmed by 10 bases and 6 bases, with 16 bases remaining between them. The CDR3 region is CATGKGSEANVLTF. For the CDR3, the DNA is TGTGCCACAGGGAAGGGTTCCGAGGCCAACGTCCTGACTTTC.

The CDR3 region has the DNA TGTGCCAGCAGTGAAGAAGGGCAGGTTAGAGGTCAGCCCCAGCATTTT. Translating gives CASSEEGQVRGQPQHF. V usage is TRBV6-1 and J usage is TRBJ1-5; D gene ambiguous. This CDR3 region has 16 residues. Trimming left V 1 base short and J 6 bases short, with 16 bases between. Germline values: CDR1 MNHNS, CDR2 SASEGT.